The 23 T cell receptor beta chains below were found in one sample sequenced in a study of cytomegalovirus exposure and HLA in healthy donors. PCR was performed using 60 Vbeta and 13 Jbeta primers. Here immunoSEQ multiplex PCR was the method, and the copy in TCRdb shows in-frame clones only, minus some. The sample holds around 150,000 clones, about 74% seen once. Sequenced input: PBMCs. All receptors come from a middle-aged man in good health and CMV-seronegative.

The V call is TRBV2, the J call TRBJ1-3, with D unresolved. Trimming removed 8 bases at V and 0 bases at J, with 14 bases between. Germline V gene lookup returns CDR1 SNHLY and CDR2 FYNNEI. The CDR3 spans 15 residues. The CDR3 sequence: CASSRGSSSGNTIYF. The DNA of the CDR3 is TGTGCCAGCTCCCGGGGATCCAGCTCTGGAAACACCATATATTTT.

V usage is TRBV19 and J usage is TRBJ1-1; no clear D gene. Trimming removed 6 bases from V and 1 base from J, with 6 bases in between. The CDR3 is 12 amino acids. Germline CDR1 is LNHDA and CDR2 is SQIVND (reference sequence). CDR3 loop: CASRERNTEAFF. As DNA, the CDR3 is TGTGCCAGTAGGGAGAGGAACACTGAAGCTTTCTTT.

This sequence joins TRBV5-1 and TRBJ2-3, with 11 nucleotides matching TRBD1. Trimming cost V 5 bases and J 0 bases; bases outside gene matches: 5. CDR3 length: 16 residues. CDR1 is SGHRS, CDR2 YFSETQ, per germline. CDR3 nucleotide sequence: TGCGCCAGCAGAACAGGACAGGGGGCTAGCACAGATACGCAGTATTTT. Its protein product is CASRTGQGASTDTQYF.

The rearrangement uses TRBV4-3 and TRBJ2-1, with 11 bases matching TRBD2. The length of the CDR3 is 17 residues. Trimming cost V 0 bases and J 5 bases; bases outside gene matches: 6. Germline CDR1 reads LGHNA; CDR2 reads YSLEER. The CDR3 protein is CASSQDFGTSGHNEQFF. As DNA, the CDR3 is TGCGCCAGCAGCCAAGACTTCGGGACTAGCGGCCACAATGAGCAGTTCTTC.

The gene calls are TRBV19 and TRBJ2-5; 8 bases map to TRBD1. The junction had 10 bases not matched to a gene; V was cut back by 5 bases and J by 5 bases. Germline values: CDR1 LNHDA, CDR2 SQIVND (reference sequence). There are 15 residues in the CDR3. This chain's CDR3 is CASSLGTGGLETQYF. In nucleotides, the CDR3 is TGTGCCAGTAGTCTCGGCACAGGGGGTTTGGAGACCCAGTACTTC.

This clone was seen a handful of times. The V call is TRBV9, the J call TRBJ2-5; 14 bases agree with TRBD2. The CDR3 has 15 amino acids. Germline V gene sequence: CDR1 SGDLS, CDR2 YYNGEE. V dropped 2 bases and J dropped 5; count of bases not matched to a gene: 2. For the CDR3, the DNA is TGTGCCAGCAGCGTCGGGACTAGCGGGGGTGAGACCCAGTACTTC. The encoded protein is CASSVGTSGGETQYF.

V usage is TRBV29-1 and J usage is TRBJ1-2; a weak D match, TRBD1 (5 bases). V lost 4 bases and J 6 bases, leaving 12 bases between the germline ends. The CDR3 has 12 amino acids. Per germline, CDR1 SQVTM and CDR2 ANQGSEA. The CDR3, as DNA: TGCAGCGTTGTTGGGCAGGGAAATGGCTACACCTTC. Its translation: CSVVGQGNGYTF. The entire variable domain, with the rest obtained from reference TRBV29-1 and TRBJ1-2, is as follows: SAVISQKPSRDICQRGTSLTIQCQVDSQVTMMFWYRQQPGQSLTLIATANQGSEATYESGFVIDKFPISRPNLTFSTLTVSNMSPEDSSIYLCSVVGQGNGYTFGSGTRLTVV.

J is TRBJ1-5 and V is TRBV7-2; a weak D match, TRBD1 (5 bases). This CDR3 spans 15 amino acids. The germline V gene has CDR1 SGHTA and CDR2 FQGNSA. V was pared by 0 bases and J by 7 bases, with 13 bases between. The CDR3 region is CASSLAGRGRQPQHF. In DNA form, the CDR3 reads TGTGCCAGCAGCTTAGCGGGAAGGGGCAGGCAGCCCCAGCATTTT. Using reference TRBV7-2 and TRBJ1-5 for the parts outside the CDR3, the full variable domain is GAGVSQSPSNKVTEKGKDVELRCDPISGHTALYWYRQSLGQGLEFLIYFQGNSAPDKSGLPSDRFSAERTGGSVSTLTIQRTQQEDSAVYLCASSLAGRGRQPQHFGDGTRLSIL.

This rearrangement joins TRBV25-1 to TRBJ1-2; tentative D call: TRBD1 (6 bases). V was shortened by 2 bases and J by 1 base, with 11 bases between the two germline ends. The CDR3 has 15 amino acids. CDR1 MGHDK and CDR2 SYGVNS come from the germline V gene. In nucleotides, the CDR3 is TGTGCCAGCAGTGAAGGGGCACAGGGTAACTATGGCTACACCTTC. Protein: CASSEGAQGNYGYTF.

This chain links TRBV21-1 with TRBJ1-3. TRBV21-1 is annotated as a pseudogene. The CDR3 consists of 15 residues. As DNA, the CDR3 is TGTGCCAGCATAGCCGGCCGGGGGGCGGGAAACACCATATATTTT. Translated, it gives CASIAGRGAGNTIYF.

V usage is TRBV6-5 and J usage is TRBJ2-7; 10 bases line up with TRBD1. V trimming: 4 bases; J trimming: 0 bases; junction bases outside the gene matches: 6. CDR1 MNHEY and CDR2 SVGAGI come from the germline V gene. The CDR3 has 16 residues. The CDR3 DNA follows: TGTGCCAGCAGTTTGGGGACAGGGGCGGGCTCCTACGAGCAGTACTTC. As protein: CASSLGTGAGSYEQYF.

This chain connects TRBV7-3 to TRBJ2-2; a possible D gene is TRBD2 (6 bases). The CDR3 covers 13 residues. The germline gives CDR1 SGHTA, CDR2 FQGTGA. V was cut by 4 bases and J by 5 bases, with 8 bases left in between. The CDR3 protein is CASSSLATGELFF. Here the CDR3 DNA reads TGTGCCAGCAGCTCTCTAGCGACCGGGGAGCTGTTTTTT.

The chain has TRBV4-1 and TRBJ2-7; 9 positions agree with TRBD2. Germline V gives CDR1 MGHRA, CDR2 YSYEKL. J lost 5 bases, V lost 5 bases, and 10 bases had no gene match. The CDR3 runs 15 residues. The CDR3 DNA reads as TGCGCCAGCAGCACCGCAGCGGGGGGAAAGAACGAGCAGTACTTC. Protein product: CASSTAAGGKNEQYF.

This clone was recorded only once. The rearrangement links TRBV18 to TRBJ2-7; perhaps TRBD1 as D (5 bases). The CDR3 has 13 residues. Germline CDR1 KGHSH, CDR2 LQKENI. Trimming pared 5 bases from V and 5 bases from J, leaving 13 bases between. The CDR3 bases are TGTGCCAGCTCAGACAGTCCTTCGAACGAGCAGTACTTC. It specifies CASSDSPSNEQYF.

The rearrangement links TRBV10-3 to TRBJ2-7, with D possibly TRBD2 on 6 matching bases. CDR3 length: 16 residues. CDR1 and CDR2 (germline): ENHRY, SYGVKD. Trimming took 0 bases from V and 6 from J, leaving 18 bases between them. The CDR3 nucleotides are TGTGCCATCAGTGAGTCTGCTCCCCCCCCGCGGGGCGAGCAGTACTTC. This codes for CAISESAPPPRGEQYF.

This sequence joins TRBV28 and TRBJ2-7; a weak D match, TRBD2 (6 bases). This CDR3 contains 12 residues. V was clipped by 9 bases and J by 0 bases, with 9 bases between them. Germline CDR1 reads MDHEN; CDR2 reads SYDVKM. The CDR3 region is CASGTYSYEQYF. The DNA of the CDR3 is TGTGCCAGTGGGACTTACTCCTACGAGCAGTACTTC.

The genes are TRBV7-8 and TRBJ2-7; possible D gene TRBD1, 5 bases. V was trimmed by 5 bases and J by 0 bases, leaving 14 bases between them. Germline loops: CDR1 SGHVS, CDR2 FQNEAQ. The length of the CDR3 is 15 residues. The CDR3 here is CASSIHQGISYEQYF. CDR3 coding DNA: TGTGCCAGCAGCATACATCAGGGTATCTCCTACGAGCAGTACTTC.

This clone has a single count. The rearrangement joins TRBV6-5 to TRBJ1-5; TRBD1 matches at 7 bases. The CDR3 contains 14 residues. In germline, CDR1 is MNHEY, CDR2 SVGAGI. V lost 2 bases to trimming and J lost 6 bases; unmatched junction nucleotides: 4. The CDR3 loop reads CASSYRGGGQPQHF. DNA for the CDR3: TGTGCCAGCAGTTACCGAGGGGGCGGTCAGCCCCAGCATTTT.

The J gene is TRBJ2-7, the V gene TRBV27; 9 bases are a match to TRBD1. The germline CDR1 and CDR2 sequences are MNHEY and SMNVEV (reference sequence). The CDR3 consists of 13 residues. Trimming cost V 8 bases and J 5 bases; bases outside gene matches: 7. CDR3 in amino acids: CASGRQGVNEQYF. CDR3 sequence (DNA): TGTGCCAGCGGACGACAGGGGGTGAACGAGCAGTACTTC.

This clone was seen only once. The gene calls are TRBV27 and TRBJ2-7; TRBD1 matches at 11 bases. The CDR3 length is 16 residues. Germline CDR1 and CDR2: MNHEY and SMNVEV (reference sequence). The J segment lost 5 bases and the V segment lost 8 bases, leaving 14 bases of the junction unmatched. The CDR3 here is CASSYLGQGEANEQYF. The CDR3 nucleotides are TGTGCCAGCTCTTACCTGGGACAGGGGGAAGCTAACGAGCAGTACTTC.

The genes are TRBV5-1 and TRBJ2-7; D gene uncertain. The CDR3 has 15 residues. Germline CDR1 reads SGHRS; CDR2 reads YFSETQ. V lost 7 bases and J 0 bases, leaving 17 bases between the germline ends. The CDR3 sequence: CASPRRGTFSYEQYF. The CDR3 bases are TGCGCCAGCCCCCGGCGCGGAACCTTCTCCTACGAGCAGTACTTC.

V and J are TRBV29-1 and TRBJ2-4, with TRBD2 identical over 7 bases. The CDR3 has 15 amino acids. The germline V gene has CDR1 SQVTM and CDR2 ANQGSEA. The junction had 8 bases not matched to a gene; V was cut back by 4 bases and J by 2 bases. The CDR3 sequence: CSVGGRAGPKNIQYF. For the CDR3, the DNA is TGCAGCGTTGGGGGGAGGGCGGGGCCCAAAAACATTCAGTACTTC. Combining the CDR3 with reference TRBV29-1 and TRBJ2-4 gives the whole variable domain SAVISQKPSRDICQRGTSLTIQCQVDSQVTMMFWYRQQPGQSLTLIATANQGSEATYESGFVIDKFPISRPNLTFSTLTVSNMSPEDSSIYLCSVGGRAGPKNIQYFGAGTRLSVL.

J is TRBJ2-7 and V is TRBV5-1, with 7 bases fitting TRBD1. Per germline, CDR1 SGHRS and CDR2 YFSETQ. The CDR3 loop spans 14 amino acids. V shed 2 bases and J 9 bases; nucleotides not matched to a gene: 11. The CDR3, as DNA: TGCGCCAGCAGCTTCGACAGGGTCGCAAACGGGCAGTACTTC. Translated, it gives CASSFDRVANGQYF. Complete variable domain (other parts from reference TRBV5-1 and TRBJ2-7): KAGVTQTPRYLIKTRGQQVTLSCSPISGHRSVSWYQQTPGQGLQFLFEYFSETQRNKGNFPGRFSGRQFSNSRSEMNVSTLELGDSALYLCASSFDRVANGQYFGPGTRLTVT.